Each of the 25 T cell receptor beta chains below was sequenced from the same sample in a study of OX40 agonist ivuxolimab in advanced cancers. Generated by immunoSEQ multiplex PCR, the TCRdb table keeps only in-frame clones and is missing some. This table has about 17,000 clones, roughly 77% appearing once. Sequences were derived from CD4+ or CD8+ T cells sorted from blood, sampled in a trial of the OX40 agonist ivuxolimab. The receptor set was obtained from an adult with an advanced solid tumor such as melanoma, head and neck, liver or kidney cancer.

The chain carries TRBV27 and TRBJ2-7; D is unclear. V lost 6 bases, J lost 7 bases, and 10 bases lay in between. This CDR3 is built from 11 residues. Germline V gives CDR1 MNHEY, CDR2 SMNVEV (reference sequence). CDR3 protein: CASSDQMEQYF. DNA for the CDR3: TGTGCCAGCAGCGACCAGATGGAGCAGTACTTC.

The chain links TRBV5-1 to TRBJ2-3; the D is unclear. Trimming took 3 bases from V and 2 from J, leaving 1 base between them. Germline V CDR1 and CDR2: SGHRS, YFSETQ. The CDR3 consists of 11 residues. The chain's CDR3 is CASSSTDTQYF. CDR3 DNA sequence: TGCGCCAGCAGCTCCACAGATACGCAGTATTTT.

This chain joins TRBV18 and TRBJ2-5; D may correspond to TRBD1 or TRBD2 (5 bases each). V was shortened by 4 bases and J by 4 bases, with 19 bases between the two germline ends. The CDR3 length is 16 residues. Germline V CDR1 and CDR2: KGHSH, LQKENI. Here the CDR3 DNA reads TGTGCCAGCTCACGACCCGGGACGGATGGACGAGAGACCCAGTACTTC. It is translated as CASSRPGTDGRETQYF.

In DNA, the CDR3 is TGTGCCAGCAGCGCACTAGGTTGGGGCCAGGGCGGCACTGAAGCTTTCTTT. It encodes CASSALGWGQGGTEAFF. V usage is TRBV11-2 and J usage is TRBJ1-1; a possible D gene is TRBD1 (5 bases). There are 17 residues in the CDR3. Germline V lookup: CDR1 SGHAT, CDR2 FQNNGV. V was trimmed by 5 bases and J by 4 bases, leaving 23 bases between them.

This chain connects TRBV2 to TRBJ1-1, with a weak D call TRBD1 (5 bases). Between the trimmed V and J ends, which lost 2 bases and 4 bases, there was a span of 14 bases. This CDR3 is built from 15 residues. Germline lookup yields CDR1 SNHLY and CDR2 FYNNEI. The CDR3 is CASSERTGTGTEAFF. The CDR3 DNA sequence: TGTGCCAGCAGTGAAAGGACCGGGACGGGCACTGAAGCTTTCTTT.

This clone is termed large. The CDR3 is CASSTWTGIYEQYF. DNA for the CDR3: TGTGCCAGTAGTACATGGACAGGGATCTACGAGCAGTACTTC. The chain is built from TRBV19 and TRBJ2-7, with TRBD1 identical over 8 bases. This CDR3 is 14 amino acids long. Germline values: CDR1 LNHDA, CDR2 SQIVND (reference sequence). V lost 4 bases to trimming and J lost 3 bases; unmatched junction nucleotides: 5.

The chain combines TRBV28 with TRBJ1-2, with TRBD1 as a possible D gene (6 bases). With 1 base removed from V and 12 bases from J, the gap between germline ends came to 12 bases. CDR1 MDHEN and CDR2 SYDVKM come from the germline V gene. The CDR3 has 12 amino acids. The CDR3 nucleotides read TGTGCCAGCAGTTTATTTAGGGGGGCGGACACCTTC. Translation: CASSLFRGADTF.

This sequence joins TRBV30 and TRBJ1-3; D gene uncertain. The CDR3 runs 16 residues. Trimming removed 1 base from V and 3 bases from J, with 16 bases in between. Per germline, CDR1 GTSNPN and CDR2 SVGIG (reference sequence). CDR3 region: CAWSGAGGRGGNTIYF. The CDR3 DNA reads as TGTGCCTGGAGTGGGGCGGGAGGGAGAGGTGGAAACACCATATATTTT.

The rearrangement joins TRBV7-2 to TRBJ2-2; 7 bases match TRBD2. The CDR3 runs to 16 residues. Germline CDR1 and CDR2: SGHTA and FQGNSA. With V trimmed by 1 base and J by 6 bases, 8 bases remained unmatched. The CDR3 is CASSLVGGRPAGELFF. CDR3 coding DNA: TGTGCCAGCAGCTTAGTTGGCGGGAGACCGGCCGGGGAGCTGTTTTTT.

The rearrangement uses TRBV11-3 and TRBJ2-1; 8 nucleotides agree with TRBD2. The germline V gene encodes CDR1 SGHNT and CDR2 YENEEA. This CDR3 is 15 amino acids long. The trim removed 5 bases at V and 5 bases at J, leaving 8 bases unmatched. CDR3 region: CASSTGLAIHNEQFF. Here the CDR3 DNA reads TGTGCCAGCAGCACTGGACTAGCAATTCACAATGAGCAGTTCTTC.

The chain joins TRBV6-5 to TRBJ2-7; tentative D call: TRBD2 (5 bases). V lost 6 bases, J lost 6 bases, and 15 bases lay in between. Germline CDR1 is MNHEY and CDR2 is SVGAGI. The CDR3 totals 13 residues. The CDR3 nucleotides read TGTGCCAGCAGCCGAGGGCGGGCACTCGAGCAGTACTTC. It codes for CASSRGRALEQYF.

The chain joins TRBV5-6 to TRBJ2-5; TRBD2 aligns across 13 bases. Germline trimming cut 4 bases from V and 8 bases from J; bases unmatched to any gene: 5. CDR1 is SGHDT and CDR2 is YYEEEE in the germline V gene. The CDR3 is 14 amino acids. In DNA, the CDR3 is TGTGCCAGCAGCGGAGGACTAGCGGGAGCTACCCAGTACTTC. It encodes CASSGGLAGATQYF.

The CDR3 protein is CASRRQGGMNTEAFF. In DNA form, the CDR3 reads TGTGCCAGTCGACGACAGGGGGGGATGAACACTGAAGCTTTCTTT. The chain employs TRBV2 and TRBJ1-1; 9 bases map to TRBD1. The CDR3 contains 15 residues. Trimming at V came to 9 bases and at J to 0 bases, leaving 8 bases not matched to a gene. Per germline, CDR1 SNHLY and CDR2 FYNNEI.

In this sample, this clone is medium-sized (0.01 to 0.1%). This chain joins TRBV19 and TRBJ1-2, with TRBD1 matching over 10 bases. The junction had 6 bases not matched to a gene; V was cut back by 5 bases and J by 3 bases. The CDR3 runs to 15 residues. Per germline, CDR1 LNHDA and CDR2 SQIVND (reference sequence). CDR3 nucleotide sequence: TGTGCCAGTAGTGCCCGAGGACAGGGGGACTATGGCTACACCTTC. It codes for CASSARGQGDYGYTF.

The V gene is TRBV5-1, the J gene TRBJ1-4; D remains unclear. The germline V gene encodes CDR1 SGHRS and CDR2 YFSETQ. V lost 2 bases and J lost 4, with 12 bases in between. The CDR3 loop spans 15 amino acids. The CDR3 protein is CASSLEVGDNEKLFF. The CDR3 DNA follows: TGCGCCAGCAGCTTAGAGGTCGGTGATAATGAAAAACTGTTTTTT.

The chain links TRBV5-6 to TRBJ1-1; D not resolved. The CDR3 consists of 15 residues. V lost 0 bases and J 7 bases, leaving 16 bases between the germline ends. Germline V gene sequence: CDR1 SGHDT, CDR2 YYEEEE. The CDR3 region is CASSLGYIGLHEAFF. CDR3 DNA sequence: TGTGCCAGCAGCTTGGGGTATATAGGACTCCATGAAGCTTTCTTT.

In its sample, this clone was seen once. This sequence joins TRBV6-6 and TRBJ1-5; possibly TRBD1 for D (6 bases). V lost 6 bases and J 4 bases, leaving 13 bases between the germline ends. The CDR3 loop spans 14 amino acids. CDR1 is MNHNY and CDR2 is SVGAGI in the germline V gene (reference sequence). CDR3 amino acids: CASSPPGHNQPQHF. CDR3 nucleotide sequence: TGTGCCAGCAGCCCGCCGGGACATAATCAGCCCCAGCATTTT.

The V call is TRBV14, the J call TRBJ2-3; 7 bases agree with TRBD2. The V segment lost 0 bases and the J segment 5 bases; nucleotides outside the gene matches: 11. Germline lookup yields CDR1 SGHDN and CDR2 FVKESK. This CDR3 is built from 17 residues. The CDR3 loop is CASSQEARGDLGDTQYF. The CDR3 DNA reads TGTGCCAGCAGCCAAGAAGCTCGGGGGGATCTGGGAGATACGCAGTATTTT.

By sample fraction, this clone is medium-sized. The genes are TRBV15 and TRBJ1-5; no clear D gene. Per the germline V gene, CDR1 is LNHNV and CDR2 is YYDKDF (reference sequence). V was cut by 5 bases and J by 2 bases, with 13 bases left in between. The CDR3 totals 15 residues. DNA for the CDR3: TGTGCCACCAGCGAACGCCGGACGGGCAATCAGCCCCAGCATTTT. Protein product: CATSERRTGNQPQHF.

V is TRBV11-2 and J is TRBJ2-5; TRBD2 is a possible D gene (6 bases). V was cut by 5 bases and J by 4 bases, with 14 bases left in between. CDR1 and CDR2 from the germline V gene are SGHAT and FQNNGV. The CDR3 consists of 14 residues. In DNA form, the CDR3 reads TGTGCCAGCAGCCCTACTAGCATCGGAGAGACCCAGTACTTC. It yields the protein CASSPTSIGETQYF.

The gene calls are TRBV7-8 and TRBJ1-1; 7 nucleotides agree with TRBD1. Per the germline V gene, CDR1 is SGHVS and CDR2 is FQNEAQ. The CDR3 totals 14 residues. After removal of 5 bases from V and 2 bases from J, the junction contained 5 bases not matched to a gene. The CDR3 region has the DNA TGTGCCAGCAGCCGGGGGACAGCTAACACTGAAGCTTTCTTT. Encoded protein: CASSRGTANTEAFF.

The chain uses TRBV27 and TRBJ2-5; D is perhaps TRBD1 (6 bases). The DNA end is more similar to TRBJ2-7, so the J call may be wrong. In germline, CDR1 is MNHEY, CDR2 SMNVEV (reference sequence). This CDR3 has 17 residues. This CDR3 reads CASSLSSGVGPDYEQYF. In DNA, the CDR3 is TGTGCCAGCAGTTTATCATCAGGGGTGGGCCCGGACTACGAGCAGTACTTC.

The rearrangement uses TRBV7-6 and TRBJ1-1; D may be TRBD1 (6 bases). The CDR3 length is 13 residues. V lost 3 bases and J 4 bases, leaving 9 bases between the germline ends. Germline assignment: CDR1 SGHVS and CDR2 FNYEAQ. The CDR3 region is CASSLLGGTEAFF. In DNA form, the CDR3 reads TGTGCCAGCAGCTTGTTAGGGGGCACTGAAGCTTTCTTT.

The V gene is TRBV6-6, the J gene TRBJ1-1; D not certain. CDR3 size: 14 residues. The V gene lost 0 bases and the J gene lost 0 bases, with 5 bases spanning the gap. In germline, CDR1 is MNHNY, CDR2 SVGAGI (reference sequence). DNA of the CDR3: TGTGCCAGCAGTTACTCGGAGCTGAACACTGAAGCTTTCTTT. It encodes CASSYSELNTEAFF.

The chain has TRBV28 and TRBJ2-1; TRBD2 matches at 10 bases. Germline V CDR1 and CDR2: MDHEN, SYDVKM. The CDR3 consists of 16 residues. V trimming: 1 base; J trimming: 5 bases; junction bases outside the gene matches: 5. DNA for the CDR3: TGTGCCAGCAGTTTATTACTAGCGGGGAGAAACAATGAGCAGTTCTTC. Amino acid sequence: CASSLLLAGRNNEQFF.